Only one count was recorded for the clone carrying this T cell receptor (beta chain). Its target is unknown. Trimming removed 0 bases at V and 1 base at J, with 8 bases between. This CDR3 is built from 14 residues. The germline CDR1 and CDR2 sequences are SGDLS and YYNGEE. Method: immunoSEQ multiplex PCR; TCRdb's copy keeps in-frame clones and lacks some. Among 100,000 to 150,000 clones listed, 85% to 90% were seen once. The time point here: blood 2 weeks post-SBRT. Regarding treatment: 15 Gy SBRT to primary tumor, nephrectomy 4 weeks later. The tumor was a clear cell renal cell carcinoma. These data come from a study of radiation and T cells in renal cell carcinoma. Study-level background: Nephrectomy followed 15 Gy stereotactic body radiation by 4 weeks. Findings and caveats of the study: No pretreatment tumor biopsies were available for baseline clonotypes.

This receptor was identified in a woman in her 70s with renal cell carcinoma. The specimen was blood, collected from a patient whose treatment included radiotherapy and nephrectomy. The V call is TRBV9, the J call TRBJ2-7, with D unresolved. The CDR3 here is CASSVALGSYEQYF. The CDR3 coding sequence is TGTGCCAGCAGCGTAGCTTTAGGGTCCTACGAGCAGTACTTC.